This T cell receptor (beta chain) was identified during a study of blood T cell repertoires in COVID-19 (dated by TCRdb to the early 2020s). Concerning the study at large: The collaborator samples originated in the United States, Italy and Spain and spanned the acute and convalescent phases of COVID-19. The repertoires were made available in a free public database intended to serve as a resource for research on the immune response to SARS-CoV-2. Deeply sampled blood TCRbeta repertoires from subjects exposed to, actively infected with, or recovered from COVID-19 were included in the dataset. Where HLA class I and class II types were available, the types were taken from metadata supplied by the sample provider, not from assay-based typing. The samples were drawn from the first 160 participants of the ongoing ImmuneRACE study and from some 1,300 subjects provided by 6 global collaborators. The material from the prospective study consisted of cDNA or gDNA derived from T cells, B-cell-depleted T cells, or PBMCs. A de-identified subject ID, COVID-19 status, age in years and sex were almost always included in the sample metadata. What the authors observed across the whole study: Clinical and demographic metadata were provided uncurated, with the amount varying by source and participant.

Regarding this clone: Its antigen is not yet known. No base quality information exists; no much larger clone differs at one position.

The immunoSEQ Assay, a bias-controlled multiplex PCR, was used to amplify TCRbeta CDR3 regions from genomic DNA. The paper's data handling went like this. The number of nucleated cells in each sample was estimated by amplification of reference gene primers within the assay. To quantify the absolute abundance of each unique TCRbeta CDR3 rearrangement, sequence reads were collapsed and filtered. For each sample, productive Simpson clonality was calculated as the square root of Simpson's diversity index across productive rearrangements. TCRdb retrieved this table from immuneACCESS and kept in-frame rearrangements only. Not all clones are present; in checked studies, unresolved V genes account for under half, and no reason is known for the remainder. The DNA gave D and trimming, while V, J and clone size come from that table. The sample includes around 120,000 clones, with roughly 90% observed a single time. Around 4.1% of the sample is in the top ten clones.

In Seattle, one collaborating source enrolled patients while the infection was active and tracked those patients longitudinally over the course of disease. Collaborating institutions collected whole blood in K2EDTA tubes following their own protocols. For TCRbeta analysis, collaborators shipped samples in one of three forms: frozen whole blood, isolated PBMCs, or DNA extracted from either of those sample types. This receptor was obtained from a woman aged 55-75 years with COVID-19, enrolled during active disease. The sample comprised peripheral blood.

The CDR3 protein is CASRAGNYEQYF. The nucleotides are TGCGCCAGCAGAGCAGGGAACTACGAGCAGTACTTC. In this chain, TRBV5-1 is recombined with TRBJ2-7; TRBD1 is perhaps the D gene, given 5 matching bases. The germline V gene supplies CDR1 SGHRS and CDR2 YFSETQ. The cysteine opens and the phenylalanine closes a CDR3 of 12 amino acids. The DNA shown is the 36-base CDR3, in frame from base 1. V loses 5 bases of germline sequence and J loses 3 bases, and the interval between the two ends is 9 bases.